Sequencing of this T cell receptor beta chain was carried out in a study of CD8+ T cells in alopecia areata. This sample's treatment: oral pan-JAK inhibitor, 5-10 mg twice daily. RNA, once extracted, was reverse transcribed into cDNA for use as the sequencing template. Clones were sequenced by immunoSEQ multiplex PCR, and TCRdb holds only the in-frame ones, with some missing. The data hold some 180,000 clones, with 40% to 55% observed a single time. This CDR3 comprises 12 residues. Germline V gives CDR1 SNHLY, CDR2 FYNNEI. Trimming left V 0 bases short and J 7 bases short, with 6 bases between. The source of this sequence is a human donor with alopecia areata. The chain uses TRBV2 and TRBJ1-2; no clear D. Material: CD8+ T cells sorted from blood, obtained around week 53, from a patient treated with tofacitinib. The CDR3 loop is CASSEALSGYTF. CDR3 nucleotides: TGTGCCAGCAGTGAAGCTCTGAGTGGCTACACCTTC.